The present entry profiles one T cell receptor (beta chain) with its context. The antigen is undetermined. V lost 0 bases to trimming and J lost 6 bases; unmatched junction nucleotides: 5. There are 15 residues in the CDR3. Per germline, CDR1 SGDLS and CDR2 YYNGEE. This sample is drawn from a study of molecular identifiers for immune sequencing clone quantification. Overall study results and limits: Over 98% of effector molecules, yet under 1% of naive-cell molecules, were held by clones above 20 RNA copies.

Libraries of naive CD8 cells were prepared from approximately 20,000 to 980,000 sorted cells using 10%, 30% or 50% RNA. TCRdb re-analysed the PCR reads in MiXCR, keeping a single row per CDR3 protein. The repertoire has tens of thousands of distinct CDR3 sequences, roughly 36% of them found once; the top ten carry about 4.1%. The TCR was taken from a human donor in good health. Some libraries in this study had Jurkat cell RNA spiked in. The V and J genes are TRBV9 and TRBJ2-2; 7 nucleotides agree with TRBD2. The source material was naive CD8+ T cells from blood, with Jurkat cell RNA spiked in. Subset given: FACS-sorted CD8+CD4-CCR7+CD45RA+ naive T cells. The CDR3 is CASSVEGGRPGELFF. The CDR3 bases are TGTGCCAGCAGCGTAGAAGGCGGGAGACCCGGGGAGCTGTTTTTT.